These 15 T cell receptor beta chains were sequenced from one sample in a study of blood T cell repertoires in COVID-19. Sequencing was performed with immunoSEQ multiplex PCR; in TCRdb, only in-frame clones are kept and a portion is missing. The sample holds tens of thousands of clones, 87% seen once. Material for sequencing was peripheral blood. These receptors were taken from a woman between 45 and 65 years old with acute or convalescent COVID-19.

V and J are TRBV7-9 and TRBJ1-4, with D uncertain. In germline, CDR1 is SEHNR, CDR2 FQNEAQ (reference sequence). Trimming took 0 bases from V and 10 from J, leaving 6 bases between them. This CDR3 contains 12 residues. The CDR3 DNA follows: TGTGCCAGCAGCTTAGCGACGGGAAAACTGTTTTTT. It encodes CASSLATGKLFF.

The V and J genes are TRBV5-5 and TRBJ2-2; D gene ambiguous. This CDR3 region has 15 residues. V was shortened by 4 bases and J by 0 bases, with 10 bases between the two germline ends. From germline, CDR1 is SGHKS and CDR2 YYEKEE (reference sequence). DNA for the CDR3: TGTGCCAGCAGCCCTCTAACAGCGAACACCGGGGAGCTGTTTTTT. Its protein product is CASSPLTANTGELFF. The whole variable domain, remainder taken from reference TRBV5-5 and TRBJ2-2, is DAGVTQSPTHLIKTRGQQVTLRCSPISGHKSVSWYQQVLGQGPQFIFQYYEKEERGRGNFPDRFSARQFPNYSSELNVNALLLGDSALYLCASSPLTANTGELFFGEGSRLTVL.

The V and J genes are TRBV9 and TRBJ1-1; TRBD1 might be the D (5 bases). Germline CDR1 is SGDLS and CDR2 is YYNGEE. V gave up 4 bases and J gave up 2 bases, with 12 bases separating them. The CDR3 runs to 14 residues. The CDR3, as DNA: TGTGCCAGCAGCAAATCGACAGTAAACACTGAAGCTTTCTTT. The encoded protein is CASSKSTVNTEAFF.

The V gene is TRBV29-1, the J gene TRBJ1-3; D might be TRBD1 (6 bases). Germline CDR1 and CDR2: SQVTM and ANQGSEA. V dropped 4 bases and J dropped 1 base, with 8 bases sitting between them. CDR3 length equals 13 residues. CDR3 coding DNA: TGCAGCGTTGGAACAGGGTCTGGAAACACCATATATTTT. Translated, it gives CSVGTGSGNTIYF.

This clone was seen once. The V and J genes are TRBV18 and TRBJ2-2; possibly TRBD1 for D (6 bases). Trimming left V 0 bases short and J 6 bases short, with 17 bases between. Germline V gene sequence: CDR1 KGHSH, CDR2 LQKENI. CDR3 length equals 17 residues. The CDR3 spells CASSPPNRARESGELFF. CDR3 nucleotide sequence: TGTGCCAGCTCACCACCTAACAGGGCTCGTGAGTCCGGGGAGCTGTTTTTT.

CDR3 in amino acids: CASRPGHANTEAFF. The CDR3 DNA reads TGCGCCAGCAGACCGGGACACGCGAACACTGAAGCTTTCTTT. The chain combines TRBV4-1 with TRBJ1-1, with D perhaps TRBD1 (6 bases). The germline V and J ends were trimmed by 6 bases and 1 base, with 12 bases remaining between them. Germline values: CDR1 MGHRA, CDR2 YSYEKL. The CDR3 extends over 14 amino acids.

This chain joins TRBV30 and TRBJ1-2; perhaps TRBD1 as D (5 bases). Looked up from germline, CDR1 is GTSNPN and CDR2 is SVGIG (reference sequence). Trimming stripped 7 bases from V and 6 bases from J, with 18 bases between. This CDR3 has 13 amino acids. Here the CDR3 reads CASQQAARNGYTF. In DNA, the CDR3 is TGTGCCTCCCAACAGGCCGCAAGGAATGGCTACACCTTC.

The chain recombines TRBV5-1 with TRBJ2-3; 8 positions match TRBD1. Germline V gene data show CDR1 as SGHRS and CDR2 as YFSETQ. The CDR3 length is 16 residues. V shed 0 bases and J 2 bases; nucleotides not matched to a gene: 5. As DNA, the CDR3 is TGCGCCAGCAGCTTGGGGACAGGGCTCGTCACAGATACGCAGTATTTT. Translated: CASSLGTGLVTDTQYF.

This chain's CDR3 is CASSMQGDREYEQYF. Here the CDR3 DNA reads TGTGCCAGTAGTATGCAGGGGGACAGGGAGTACGAGCAGTACTTC. The chain couples TRBV19 to TRBJ2-7; 9 nucleotides match TRBD1. This CDR3 contains 15 residues. The V and J ends lost 3 bases and 4 bases, in that order; junction bases with no gene match: 7. The germline V gene has CDR1 LNHDA and CDR2 SQIVND (reference sequence).

This chain joins TRBV30 and TRBJ2-1; D uncertain. The CDR3 is 15 residues long. The V gene lost 5 bases and the J gene lost 0 bases, with 14 bases spanning the gap. Germline values: CDR1 GTSNPN, CDR2 SVGIG (reference sequence). The CDR3 protein is CAWLTGASSYNEQFF. The CDR3 DNA reads TGTGCCTGGCTAACGGGTGCTAGCTCCTACAATGAGCAGTTCTTC.

The count of this clone is one. This chain uses TRBV7-3 with TRBJ2-7, with D tentatively TRBD2 (6 bases). The V gene lost 2 bases and the J gene lost 9 bases, with 14 bases spanning the gap. There are 13 residues in the CDR3. CDR1 SGHTA and CDR2 FQGTGA come from the germline V gene. This chain's CDR3 is CASSLQASAGQYF. The CDR3 DNA is TGTGCCAGCAGCTTACAGGCTAGCGCGGGGCAGTACTTC. Filled out from reference TRBV7-3 and TRBJ2-7, the complete variable domain reads GAGVSQTPSNKVTEKGKYVELRCDPISGHTALYWYRQSLGQGPEFLIYFQGTGAADDSGLPNDRFFAVRPEGSVSTLKIQRTERGDSAVYLCASSLQASAGQYFGPGTRLTVT.

The V gene is TRBV3-1 (or the pseudogene TRBV3-2), the J gene TRBJ1-6; possibly TRBD1 for D (5 bases). Germline assignment: CDR1 LGHDT and CDR2 YNNKEL (reference sequence). The CDR3 runs 13 residues. The V end lost 3 bases, the J end lost 12 bases, and 12 bases lay between the germline ends. CDR3 sequence: CASSQGPGLPLHF. CDR3 DNA sequence: TGTGCCAGCAGCCAGGGGCCAGGGTTACCCCTCCACTTT.

The chain has TRBV19 and TRBJ1-2, with 10 bases fitting TRBD1. CDR1 LNHDA and CDR2 SQIVND come from the germline V gene (reference sequence). This CDR3 is built from 14 residues. The trim removed 5 bases at V and 4 bases at J, leaving 4 bases unmatched. The CDR3 region is CASSVTGGGYGYTF. The CDR3 DNA reads as TGTGCCAGTAGTGTGACAGGGGGCGGCTATGGCTACACCTTC.

The chain joins TRBV7-3 to TRBJ1-1; D is uncertain. Trimming cost V 2 bases and J 1 base, with 8 bases left between them. CDR3 length: 14 residues. Looked up from germline, CDR1 is SGHTA and CDR2 is FQGTGA. This CDR3 reads CASSLDGQNTEAFF. In DNA, the CDR3 is TGTGCCAGCAGCTTAGATGGGCAGAACACTGAAGCTTTCTTT.

The chain is built from TRBV6-5 and TRBJ1-2, with D unresolved. The germline CDR1 and CDR2 sequences are MNHEY and SVGAGI. The germline V and J ends were trimmed by 2 bases and 0 bases, with 10 bases remaining between them. The CDR3 totals 15 residues. CDR3 in DNA: TGTGCCAGCAGTTACGAGGGCACAGCTAACTATGGCTACACCTTC. It translates to CASSYEGTANYGYTF.